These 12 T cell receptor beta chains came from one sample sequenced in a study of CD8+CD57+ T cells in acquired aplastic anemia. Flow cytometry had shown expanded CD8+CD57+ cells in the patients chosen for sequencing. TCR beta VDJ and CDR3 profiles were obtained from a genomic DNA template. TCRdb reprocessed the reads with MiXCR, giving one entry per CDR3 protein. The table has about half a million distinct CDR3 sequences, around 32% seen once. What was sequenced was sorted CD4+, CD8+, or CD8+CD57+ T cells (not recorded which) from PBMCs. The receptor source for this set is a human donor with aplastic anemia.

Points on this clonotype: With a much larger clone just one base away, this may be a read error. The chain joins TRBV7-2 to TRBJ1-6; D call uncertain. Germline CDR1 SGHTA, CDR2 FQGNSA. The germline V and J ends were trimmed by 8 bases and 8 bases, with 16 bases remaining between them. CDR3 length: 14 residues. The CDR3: CASGQDGRDSPLHF. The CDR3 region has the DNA TGTGCCAGCGGCCAAGACGGCCGGGATTCACCCCTCCACTTT. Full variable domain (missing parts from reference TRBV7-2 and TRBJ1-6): GAGVSQSPSNKVTEKGKDVELRCDPISGHTALYWYRQSLGQGLEFLIYFQGNSAPDKSGLPSDRFSAERTGGSVSTLTIQRTQQEDSAVYLCASGQDGRDSPLHFGNGTRLTVT.

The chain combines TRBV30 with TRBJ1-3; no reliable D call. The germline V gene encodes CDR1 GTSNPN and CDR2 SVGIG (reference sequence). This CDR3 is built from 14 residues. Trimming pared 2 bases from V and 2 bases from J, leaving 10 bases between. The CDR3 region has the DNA TGTGCCTGGAGTCAGAAGGGAACTGGAAACACCATATATTTT. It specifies CAWSQKGTGNTIYF.

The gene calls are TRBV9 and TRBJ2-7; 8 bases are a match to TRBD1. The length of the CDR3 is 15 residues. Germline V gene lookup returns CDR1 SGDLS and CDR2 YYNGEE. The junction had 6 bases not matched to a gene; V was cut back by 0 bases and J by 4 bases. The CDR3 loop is CASSVAPTGGYEQYF. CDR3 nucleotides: TGTGCCAGCAGCGTAGCTCCAACAGGGGGATACGAGCAGTACTTC.

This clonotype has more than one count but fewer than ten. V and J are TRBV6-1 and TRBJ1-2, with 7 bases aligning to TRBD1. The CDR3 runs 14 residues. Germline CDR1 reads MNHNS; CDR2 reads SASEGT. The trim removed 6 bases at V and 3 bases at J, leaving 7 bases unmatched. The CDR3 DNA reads TGTGCCAGCAGCCTACCGGGACAGCACTATGGCTACACCTTC. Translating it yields CASSLPGQHYGYTF.

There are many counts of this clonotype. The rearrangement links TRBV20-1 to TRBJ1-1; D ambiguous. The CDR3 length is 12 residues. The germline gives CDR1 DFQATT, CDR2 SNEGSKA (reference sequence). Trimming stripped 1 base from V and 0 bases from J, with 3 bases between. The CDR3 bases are TGCAGTGCTAGAGGTGTGAACACTGAAGCTTTCTTT. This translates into CSARGVNTEAFF.

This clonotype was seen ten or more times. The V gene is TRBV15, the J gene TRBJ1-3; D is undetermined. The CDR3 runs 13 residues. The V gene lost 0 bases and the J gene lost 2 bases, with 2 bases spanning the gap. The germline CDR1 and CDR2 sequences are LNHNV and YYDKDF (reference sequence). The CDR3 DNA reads TGTGCCACCAGCAGAGATCCTGGAAACACCATATATTTT. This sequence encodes CATSRDPGNTIYF.

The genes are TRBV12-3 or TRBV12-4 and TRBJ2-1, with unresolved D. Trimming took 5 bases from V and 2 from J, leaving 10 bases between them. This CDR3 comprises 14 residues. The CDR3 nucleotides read TGTGCCAGCAGTGGTCTACCACCCTACAATGAGCAGTTCTTC. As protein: CASSGLPPYNEQFF.

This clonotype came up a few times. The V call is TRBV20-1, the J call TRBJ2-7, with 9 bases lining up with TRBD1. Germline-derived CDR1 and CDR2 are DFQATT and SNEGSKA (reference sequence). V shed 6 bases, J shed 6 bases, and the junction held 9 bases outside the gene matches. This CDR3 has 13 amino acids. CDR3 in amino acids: CSAERDRAPEQYF. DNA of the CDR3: TGCAGTGCGGAACGGGACAGGGCCCCCGAGCAGTACTTC.

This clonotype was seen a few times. The CDR3: CSAISGTSGHYNEQFF. The CDR3 DNA follows: TGCAGTGCTATCTCCGGGACTAGCGGACACTACAATGAGCAGTTCTTC. The rearrangement uses TRBV20-1 and TRBJ2-1; 11 nucleotides line up with TRBD2. The ends lost 4 bases at V and 3 bases at J; junction bases unmatched: 8. This CDR3 is 16 amino acids long. Germline-derived CDR1 and CDR2 are DFQATT and SNEGSKA (reference sequence).

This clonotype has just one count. In DNA form, the CDR3 reads TGTGCCAGCAGTGAACAGGGTTGGAACACTGAAGCTTTCTTT. Its translation is CASSEQGWNTEAFF. V and J are TRBV2 and TRBJ1-1, with a tentative D call TRBD1 (5 bases). The CDR3 is 14 residues long. Germline CDR1 reads SNHLY; CDR2 reads FYNNEI. V lost 2 bases to trimming and J lost 1 base, with 8 bases between them.

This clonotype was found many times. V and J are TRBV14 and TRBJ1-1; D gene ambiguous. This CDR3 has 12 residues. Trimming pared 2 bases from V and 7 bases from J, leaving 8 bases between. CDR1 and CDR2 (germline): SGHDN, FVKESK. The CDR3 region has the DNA TGTGCCAGCAGCCAACAAGGTCATGAAGCTTTCTTT. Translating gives CASSQQGHEAFF. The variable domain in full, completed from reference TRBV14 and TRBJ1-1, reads EAGVTQFPSHSVIEKGQTVTLRCDPISGHDNLYWYRRVMGKEIKFLLHFVKESKQDESGMPNNRFLAERTGGTYSTLKVQPAELEDSGVYFCASSQQGHEAFFGQGTRLTVV.

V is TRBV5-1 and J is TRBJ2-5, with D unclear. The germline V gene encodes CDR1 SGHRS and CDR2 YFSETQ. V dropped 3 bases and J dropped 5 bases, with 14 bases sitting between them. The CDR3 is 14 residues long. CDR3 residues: CASSSGSAPETQYF. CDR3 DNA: TGCGCCAGCAGCTCCGGTTCCGCCCCCGAGACCCAGTACTTC.